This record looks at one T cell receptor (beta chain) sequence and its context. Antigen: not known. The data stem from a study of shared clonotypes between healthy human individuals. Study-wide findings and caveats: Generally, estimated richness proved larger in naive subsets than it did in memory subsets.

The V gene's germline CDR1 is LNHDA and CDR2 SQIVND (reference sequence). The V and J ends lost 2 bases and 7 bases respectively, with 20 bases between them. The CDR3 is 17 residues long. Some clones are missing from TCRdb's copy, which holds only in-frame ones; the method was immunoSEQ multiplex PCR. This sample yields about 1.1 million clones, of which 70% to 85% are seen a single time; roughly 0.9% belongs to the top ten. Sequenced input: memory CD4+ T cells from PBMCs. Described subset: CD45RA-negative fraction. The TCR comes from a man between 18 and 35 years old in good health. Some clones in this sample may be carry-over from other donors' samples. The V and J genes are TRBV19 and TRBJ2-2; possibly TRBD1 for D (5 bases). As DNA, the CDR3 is TGTGCCAGTAGTATATCCCTCGGTAGGGATAGGGGCGGGGAGCTGTTTTTT. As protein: CASSISLGRDRGGELFF.